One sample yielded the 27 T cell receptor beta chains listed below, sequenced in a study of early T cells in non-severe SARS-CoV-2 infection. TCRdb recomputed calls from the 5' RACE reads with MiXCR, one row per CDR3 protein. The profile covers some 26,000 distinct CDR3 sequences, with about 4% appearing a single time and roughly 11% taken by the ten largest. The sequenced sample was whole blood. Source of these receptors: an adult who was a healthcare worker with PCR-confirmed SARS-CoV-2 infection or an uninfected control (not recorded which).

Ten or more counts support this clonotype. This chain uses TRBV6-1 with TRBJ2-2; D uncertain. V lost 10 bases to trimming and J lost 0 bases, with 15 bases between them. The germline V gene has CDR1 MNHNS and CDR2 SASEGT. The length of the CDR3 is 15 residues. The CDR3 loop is CATQTQTPNTGELFF. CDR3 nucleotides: TGTGCCACCCAGACACAAACACCGAACACCGGGGAGCTGTTTTTT.

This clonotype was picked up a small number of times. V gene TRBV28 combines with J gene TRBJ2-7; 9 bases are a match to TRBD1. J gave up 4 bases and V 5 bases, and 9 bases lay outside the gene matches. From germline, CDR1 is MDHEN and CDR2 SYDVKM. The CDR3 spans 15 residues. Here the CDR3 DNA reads TGTGCCAGCAGTAAGCCGGGACAGGGCCAATACGAGCAGTACTTC. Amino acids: CASSKPGQGQYEQYF.

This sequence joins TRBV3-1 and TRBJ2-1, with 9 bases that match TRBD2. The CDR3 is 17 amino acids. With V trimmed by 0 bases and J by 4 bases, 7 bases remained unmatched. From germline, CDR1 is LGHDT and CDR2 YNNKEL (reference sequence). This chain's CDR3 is CASSQEVSSGTYNEQFF. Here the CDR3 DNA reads TGTGCCAGCAGCCAAGAAGTGTCTAGCGGGACTTACAATGAGCAGTTCTTC.

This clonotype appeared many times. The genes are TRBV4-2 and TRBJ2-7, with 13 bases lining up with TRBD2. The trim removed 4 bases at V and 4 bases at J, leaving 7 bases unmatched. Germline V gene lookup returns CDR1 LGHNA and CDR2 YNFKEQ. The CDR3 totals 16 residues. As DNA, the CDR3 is TGTGCCAGCAGCCCTTGGACTAGCGGGAGCGGATACGAGCAGTACTTC. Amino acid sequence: CASSPWTSGSGYEQYF.

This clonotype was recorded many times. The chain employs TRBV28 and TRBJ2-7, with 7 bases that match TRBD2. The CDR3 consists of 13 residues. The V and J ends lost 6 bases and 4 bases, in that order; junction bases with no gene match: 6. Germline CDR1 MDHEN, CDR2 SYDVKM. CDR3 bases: TGTGCCAGCAGGGACGGGACTACATACGAGCAGTACTTC. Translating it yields CASRDGTTYEQYF. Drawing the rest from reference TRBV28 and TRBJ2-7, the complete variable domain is DVKVTQSSRYLVKRTGEKVFLECVQDMDHENMFWYRQDPGLGLRLIYFSYDVKMKEKGDIPEGYSVSREKKERFSLILESASTNQTSMYLCASRDGTTYEQYFGPGTRLTVT.

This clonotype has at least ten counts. The CDR3 DNA sequence: TGTGCCAGCAGCTCTCGAGCCGGACAGCCGTACCAAGAGACCCAGTACTTC. This codes for CASSSRAGQPYQETQYF. This chain links TRBV7-9 with TRBJ2-5; tentatively, D is TRBD1 (6 bases). V lost 4 bases and J 0 bases, leaving 18 bases between the germline ends. Per germline, CDR1 SEHNR and CDR2 FQNEAQ (reference sequence). The CDR3 has 17 residues.

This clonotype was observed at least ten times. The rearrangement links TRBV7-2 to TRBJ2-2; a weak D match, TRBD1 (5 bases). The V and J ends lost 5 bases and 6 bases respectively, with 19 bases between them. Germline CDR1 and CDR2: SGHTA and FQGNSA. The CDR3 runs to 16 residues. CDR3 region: CASSQHRSLAPGELFF. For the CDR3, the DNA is TGTGCCAGCAGCCAACACAGGAGCCTTGCACCCGGGGAGCTGTTTTTT.

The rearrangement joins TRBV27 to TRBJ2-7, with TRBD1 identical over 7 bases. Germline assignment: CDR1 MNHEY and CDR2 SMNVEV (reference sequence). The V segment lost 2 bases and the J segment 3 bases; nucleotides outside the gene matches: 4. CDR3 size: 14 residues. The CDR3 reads CASSLIGGCYEQYF. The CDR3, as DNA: TGTGCCAGCAGTTTAATAGGGGGCTGCTACGAGCAGTACTTC.

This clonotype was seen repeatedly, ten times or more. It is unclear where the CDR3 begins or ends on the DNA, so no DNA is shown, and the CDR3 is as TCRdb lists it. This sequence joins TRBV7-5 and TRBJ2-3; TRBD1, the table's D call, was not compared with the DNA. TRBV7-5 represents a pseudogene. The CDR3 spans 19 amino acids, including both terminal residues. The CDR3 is CISVPEANRTGQITDTQYF.

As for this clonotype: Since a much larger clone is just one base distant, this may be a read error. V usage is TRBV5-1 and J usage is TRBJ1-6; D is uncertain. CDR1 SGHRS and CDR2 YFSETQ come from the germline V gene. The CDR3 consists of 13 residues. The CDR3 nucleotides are TGCGCCAGCAGCTTGGACAGATATTCATCCCTCCACTTT. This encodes CASSLDRYSSLHF.

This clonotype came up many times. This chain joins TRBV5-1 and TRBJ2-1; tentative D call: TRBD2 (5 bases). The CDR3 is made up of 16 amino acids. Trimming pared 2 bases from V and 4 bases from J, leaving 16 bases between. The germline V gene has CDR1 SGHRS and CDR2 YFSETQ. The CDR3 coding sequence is TGCGCCAGCAGCTTTGAAGTCGCGGCGGGTTACAATGAGCAGTTCTTC. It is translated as CASSFEVAAGYNEQFF. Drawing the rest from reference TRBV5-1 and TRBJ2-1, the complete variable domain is KAGVTQTPRYLIKTRGQQVTLSCSPISGHRSVSWYQQTPGQGLQFLFEYFSETQRNKGNFPGRFSGRQFSNSRSEMNVSTLELGDSALYLCASSFEVAAGYNEQFFGPGTRLTVL.

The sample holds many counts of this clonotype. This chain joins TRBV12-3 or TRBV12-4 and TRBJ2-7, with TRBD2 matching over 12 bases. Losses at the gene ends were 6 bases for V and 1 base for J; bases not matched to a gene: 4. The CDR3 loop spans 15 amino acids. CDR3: CASRRTSGESYEQYV. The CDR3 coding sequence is TGTGCCAGCAGAAGGACTAGCGGGGAGTCCTACGAGCAGTACGTC.

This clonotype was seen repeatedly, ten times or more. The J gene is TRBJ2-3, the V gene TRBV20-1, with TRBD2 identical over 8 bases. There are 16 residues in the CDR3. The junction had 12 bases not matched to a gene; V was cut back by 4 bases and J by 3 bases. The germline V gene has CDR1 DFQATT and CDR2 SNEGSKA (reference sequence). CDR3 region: CSATHLGTRGTDTQYF. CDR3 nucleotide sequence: TGCAGTGCTACCCACCTAGGGACTAGGGGTACAGATACGCAGTATTTT.

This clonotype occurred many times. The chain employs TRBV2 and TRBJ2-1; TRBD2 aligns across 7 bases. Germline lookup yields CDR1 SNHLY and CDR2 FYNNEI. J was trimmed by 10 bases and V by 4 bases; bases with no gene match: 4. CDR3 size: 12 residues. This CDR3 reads CASSALAEEQFF. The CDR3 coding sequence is TGTGCCAGCAGTGCCCTAGCGGAAGAGCAGTTCTTC.

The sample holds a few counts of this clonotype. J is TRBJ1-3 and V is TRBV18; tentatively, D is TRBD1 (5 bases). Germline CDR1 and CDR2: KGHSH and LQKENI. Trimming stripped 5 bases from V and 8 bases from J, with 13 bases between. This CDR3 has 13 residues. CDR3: CASSTLQADTIYF. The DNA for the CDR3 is TGTGCCAGCTCAACCCTACAGGCGGACACCATATATTTT. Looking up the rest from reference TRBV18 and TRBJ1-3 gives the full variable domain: NAGVMQNPRHLVRRRGQEARLRCSPMKGHSHVYWYRQLPEEGLKFMVYLQKENIIDESGMPKERFSAEFPKEGPSILRIQQVVRGDSAAYFCASSTLQADTIYFGEGSWLTVV.

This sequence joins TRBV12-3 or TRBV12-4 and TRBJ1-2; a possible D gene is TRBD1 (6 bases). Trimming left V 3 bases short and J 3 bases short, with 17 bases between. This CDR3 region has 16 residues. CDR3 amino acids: CASSFRDTYGDYGYTF. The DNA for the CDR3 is TGTGCCAGCAGTTTCCGGGACACCTACGGCGACTATGGCTACACCTTC.

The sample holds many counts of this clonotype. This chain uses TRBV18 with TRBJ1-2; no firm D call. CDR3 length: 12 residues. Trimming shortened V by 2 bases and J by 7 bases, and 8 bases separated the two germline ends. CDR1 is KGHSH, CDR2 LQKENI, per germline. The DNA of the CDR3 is TGTGCCAGCTCACCATCGGACGCTGGCTACACCTTC. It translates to CASSPSDAGYTF.

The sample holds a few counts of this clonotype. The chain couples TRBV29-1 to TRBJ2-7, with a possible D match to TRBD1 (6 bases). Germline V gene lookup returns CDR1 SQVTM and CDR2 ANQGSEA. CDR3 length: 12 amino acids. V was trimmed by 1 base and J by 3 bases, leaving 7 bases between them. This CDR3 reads CSVEGQDYEQYF. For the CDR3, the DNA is TGCAGCGTTGAAGGACAGGACTACGAGCAGTACTTC.

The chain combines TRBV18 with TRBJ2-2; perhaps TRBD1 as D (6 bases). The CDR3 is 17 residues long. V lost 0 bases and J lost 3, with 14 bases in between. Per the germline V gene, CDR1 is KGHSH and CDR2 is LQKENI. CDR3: CASSPPSGASDTGELFF. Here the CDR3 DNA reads TGTGCCAGCTCACCACCTTCAGGGGCGTCGGACACCGGGGAGCTGTTTTTT.

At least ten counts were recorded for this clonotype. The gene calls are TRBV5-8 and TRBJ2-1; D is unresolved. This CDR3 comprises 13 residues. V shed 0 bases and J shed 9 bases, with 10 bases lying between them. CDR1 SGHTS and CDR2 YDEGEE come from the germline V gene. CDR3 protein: CASSLGSGSEQFF. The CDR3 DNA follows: TGTGCCAGCAGCTTGGGGTCGGGCAGTGAGCAGTTCTTC.

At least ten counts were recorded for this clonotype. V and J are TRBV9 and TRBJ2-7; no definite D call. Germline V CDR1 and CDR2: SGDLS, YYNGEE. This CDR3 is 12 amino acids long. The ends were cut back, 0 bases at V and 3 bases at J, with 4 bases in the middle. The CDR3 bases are TGTGCCAGCAGCGTAGGGATCTACGAGCAGTACGTC. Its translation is CASSVGIYEQYV.

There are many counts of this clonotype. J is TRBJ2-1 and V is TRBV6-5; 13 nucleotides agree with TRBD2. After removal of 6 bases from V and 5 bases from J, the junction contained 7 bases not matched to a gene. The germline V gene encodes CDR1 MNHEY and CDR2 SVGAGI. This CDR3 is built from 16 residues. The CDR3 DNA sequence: TGTGCCAGCAGCCTTACTAGCGGGAGGGCCAACAATGAGCAGTTCTTC. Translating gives CASSLTSGRANNEQFF.

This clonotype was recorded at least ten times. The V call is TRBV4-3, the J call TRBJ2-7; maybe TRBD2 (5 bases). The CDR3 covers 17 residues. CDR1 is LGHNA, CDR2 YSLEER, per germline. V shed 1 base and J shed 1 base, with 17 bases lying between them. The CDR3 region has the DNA TGCGCCAGCAGCCAAGCGCCGTTGGAGGACCGATCCTACGAGCAGTACGTC. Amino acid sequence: CASSQAPLEDRSYEQYV.

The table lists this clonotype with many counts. CDR3 in amino acids: CASSETSVEQYF. The CDR3, as DNA: TGTGCCAGCAGTGAAACTAGCGTTGAGCAGTACTTC. V and J are TRBV28 and TRBJ2-7; 7 positions match TRBD2. V dropped 5 bases and J dropped 7; count of bases not matched to a gene: 5. Germline CDR1 and CDR2: MDHEN and SYDVKM. The CDR3 is 12 residues long.

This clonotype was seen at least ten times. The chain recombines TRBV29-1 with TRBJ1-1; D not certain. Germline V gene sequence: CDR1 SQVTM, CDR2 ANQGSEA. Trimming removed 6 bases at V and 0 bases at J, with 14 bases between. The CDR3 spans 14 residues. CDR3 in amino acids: CSVRPRGLNTEAFF. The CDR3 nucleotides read TGCAGCGTCCGCCCCCGAGGGTTGAACACTGAAGCTTTCTTT.

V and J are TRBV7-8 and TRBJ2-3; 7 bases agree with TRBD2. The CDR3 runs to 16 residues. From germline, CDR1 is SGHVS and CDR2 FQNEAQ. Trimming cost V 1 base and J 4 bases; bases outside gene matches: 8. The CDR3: CASSLGREFGADTQYF. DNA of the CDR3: TGTGCCAGCAGCTTAGGGCGGGAGTTCGGAGCAGATACGCAGTATTTT.

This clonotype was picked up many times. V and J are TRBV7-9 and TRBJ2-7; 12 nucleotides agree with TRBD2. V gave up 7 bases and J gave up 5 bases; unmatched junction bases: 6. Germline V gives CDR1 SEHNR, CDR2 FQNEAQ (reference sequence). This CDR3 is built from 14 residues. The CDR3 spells CASTGGLAGDEQYV. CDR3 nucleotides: TGTGCCAGCACCGGGGGACTAGCGGGCGACGAGCAGTACGTC.